The 22 T cell receptor beta chains below all came from one sample that was sequenced in a study of T-cell memory formation after mild COVID-19. TCRdb processed the 5' RACE reads anew with MiXCR; each CDR3 protein has one entry. The repertoire has 250,000 or so distinct CDR3 sequences, 8.5% to 9.5% of them found once; the top ten carry 22%. The specimen sequenced was PBMCs or a T cell subset sorted from them (not recorded which). The receptors were gathered from a man aged 18 to 35 who had mild COVID-19 (a few samples of this study predate the infection). Cell type and time point are not known.

This clonotype turned up a few times. The gene calls are TRBV29-1 and TRBJ2-5, with 11 bases identical to TRBD2. CDR3 size: 14 residues. With V trimmed by 7 bases and J by 6 bases, 10 bases remained unmatched. Germline CDR1 reads SQVTM; CDR2 reads ANQGSEA. CDR3 residues: CSAVLAGGQKTQYF. CDR3 DNA sequence: TGCAGCGCCGTGCTAGCGGGGGGACAAAAGACCCAGTACTTC.

This clonotype occurred a few times. The V and J genes are TRBV29-1 and TRBJ2-2; D perhaps matches TRBD1 (6 bases). The V gene's germline CDR1 is SQVTM and CDR2 ANQGSEA. V was clipped by 1 base and J by 3 bases, with 15 bases between them. The CDR3 totals 16 residues. The chain's CDR3 is CSVEGDRPSYTGELFF. The CDR3 nucleotides are TGCAGCGTTGAAGGAGACAGGCCTTCGTACACCGGGGAGCTGTTTTTT.

This clonotype was counted at least ten times. This chain joins TRBV7-2 and TRBJ2-4; 8 bases map to TRBD2. The ends lost 5 bases at V and 3 bases at J; junction bases unmatched: 3. This CDR3 has 14 amino acids. Looked up from germline, CDR1 is SGHTA and CDR2 is FQGNSA. The CDR3 DNA reads as TGTGCCAGCAGCCCGGGGGGGCGCAAAAACATTCAGTACTTC. It codes for CASSPGGRKNIQYF.

The chain is built from TRBV7-9 and TRBJ2-7; 10 bases agree with TRBD1. The germline gives CDR1 SEHNR, CDR2 FQNEAQ (reference sequence). This CDR3 has 14 amino acids. V was clipped by 5 bases and J by 6 bases; unmatched bases: 7. This chain's CDR3 is CASSPRDRGSEQYF. The CDR3 bases are TGTGCCAGCAGCCCTCGGGACAGGGGATCCGAGCAGTACTTC.

The J gene is TRBJ2-7, the V gene TRBV20-1; TRBD1 aligns across 7 bases. The CDR3 has 14 residues. V shed 0 bases, J shed 4 bases, and the junction held 6 bases outside the gene matches. Germline assignment: CDR1 DFQATT and CDR2 SNEGSKA (reference sequence). In DNA, the CDR3 is TGCAGTGCTAGAGATGCCAGGGGGAGATACGAGCAGTACTTC. Translation: CSARDARGRYEQYF.

Regarding this clonotype: This could be a read error, since a much larger clone is one nucleotide away. The gene calls are TRBV9 and TRBJ2-2, with D perhaps TRBD2 (5 bases). Trimming took 0 bases from V and 3 from J, leaving 9 bases between them. The CDR3 spans 15 residues. The germline CDR1 and CDR2 sequences are SGDLS and YYNGEE. CDR3 DNA: TGTGCCAGCAGCGTAGAGACTATCTACACCGGGGAGCTGTTTTTT. Translated: CASSVETIYTGELFF.

The chain recombines TRBV12-3 or TRBV12-4 with TRBJ1-1; 8 bases match TRBD1. J lost 3 bases, V lost 7 bases, and 4 bases had no gene match. The CDR3 has 13 residues. The chain's CDR3 is CASIEQGDTEAFF. The CDR3 bases are TGTGCCAGCATTGAACAGGGGGACACTGAAGCTTTCTTT.

Concerning this clonotype: At one of its ends the junction is not consistent with the germline gene, which may arise from a read error. The chain uses TRBV20-1 and TRBJ2-7; TRBD1 matches at 10 bases. Germline loops: CDR1 DFQATT, CDR2 SNEGSKA (reference sequence). The CDR3 has 15 residues. The CDR3 DNA sequence: TGCAGTGATAGAGATCAGGGACAGGGGACCTACGAGCAGTACTTC. This gives the protein CSDRDQGQGTYEQYF.

This clonotype was detected a few times. The DNA for the CDR3 is TGCGCCAGCAGCTTCGGACTGAAAGAGACCCAGTACTTC. It codes for CASSFGLKETQYF. This chain links TRBV5-1 with TRBJ2-5, with D possibly TRBD2 on 5 matching bases. Germline loops: CDR1 SGHRS, CDR2 YFSETQ. This CDR3 is built from 13 residues. V was pared by 2 bases and J by 3 bases, with 8 bases between.

This chain joins TRBV13 and TRBJ1-2; 7 bases are shared with TRBD1. Germline lookup yields CDR1 PRHDT and CDR2 FYEKMQ (reference sequence). The CDR3 covers 14 residues. With 1 base clipped from V and 7 bases from J, the junction kept 6 bases outside the gene matches. Here the CDR3 DNA reads TGTGCCAGCAGCTTAGTGCAACAGGGGTTTGGCTACACCTTC. Amino acids: CASSLVQQGFGYTF.

A few counts support this clonotype. The rearrangement uses TRBV15 and TRBJ1-6; 9 bases agree with TRBD1. Germline-derived CDR1 and CDR2 are LNHNV and YYDKDF (reference sequence). This CDR3 contains 15 residues. V shed 3 bases and J 10 bases; nucleotides not matched to a gene: 7. In nucleotides, the CDR3 is TGTGCCACCAGCAGTGGGACAGGGCTAGGGTCACCCCTCCACTTT. Its translation is CATSSGTGLGSPLHF.

The J gene is TRBJ2-5, the V gene TRBV10-3; 9 bases line up with TRBD2. The CDR3 runs 15 residues. Germline CDR1 is ENHRY and CDR2 is SYGVKD. Trimming took 7 bases from V and 5 from J; bases not matched to a gene: 11. This chain's CDR3 is CAIKASGASGETQYF. The CDR3 region has the DNA TGTGCCATCAAGGCTAGCGGGGCCTCAGGGGAGACCCAGTACTTC.

This chain joins TRBV10-3 and TRBJ2-7; the D is unclear. CDR1 ENHRY and CDR2 SYGVKD come from the germline V gene. This CDR3 is built from 12 residues. V lost 3 bases and J lost 4, with 7 bases in between. The chain's CDR3 is CAISDNGYEQYV. The CDR3 coding sequence is TGTGCCATCAGTGACAACGGATACGAGCAGTACGTC.

This clonotype came up a few times. The V and J genes are TRBV18 and TRBJ2-5; no firm D call. Germline V gene sequence: CDR1 KGHSH, CDR2 LQKENI. V lost 0 bases and J lost 2, with 7 bases in between. This CDR3 is built from 14 residues. The CDR3 coding sequence is TGTGCCAGCTCACCACCGGGGAAGCAAGAGACCCAGTACTTC. Protein: CASSPPGKQETQYF.

This clonotype turned up a few times. This chain joins TRBV20-1 and TRBJ2-2; TRBD2 agrees at 9 bases. CDR3 size: 14 residues. The V and J ends lost 3 bases and 7 bases, in that order; junction bases with no gene match: 6. In germline, CDR1 is DFQATT, CDR2 SNEGSKA (reference sequence). As DNA, the CDR3 is TGCAGTGCTAGGGAAAGCGGGGGGAACGGGGAGCTGTTTTTT. Residues: CSARESGGNGELFF.

V and J are TRBV9 and TRBJ1-1; D unresolved. The CDR3 runs 15 residues. Germline V gene sequence: CDR1 SGDLS, CDR2 YYNGEE. V lost 0 bases and J lost 0, with 9 bases in between. The CDR3: CASSVAGSMNTEAFF. CDR3 coding DNA: TGTGCCAGCAGCGTAGCGGGCAGCATGAACACTGAAGCTTTCTTT. The full variable domain, with the rest looked up from reference TRBV9 and TRBJ1-1, is DSGVTQTPKHLITATGQRVTLRCSPRSGDLSVYWYQQSLDQGLQFLIQYYNGEERAKGNILERFSAQQFPDLHSELNLSSLELGDSALYFCASSVAGSMNTEAFFGQGTRLTVV.

J is TRBJ2-1 and V is TRBV5-6, with D possibly called TRBD1 or TRBD2 (6 bases each). CDR1 is SGHDT, CDR2 YYEEEE, per germline. Trimming stripped 1 base from V and 10 bases from J, with 12 bases between. This CDR3 is built from 13 residues. The CDR3 reads CASSLYGGKEQFF. CDR3 coding DNA: TGTGCCAGCAGCTTGTACGGGGGCAAGGAGCAGTTCTTC.

This rearrangement joins TRBV6-2 or TRBV6-3 to TRBJ1-1; D may be TRBD1 (6 bases). The CDR3 runs 15 residues. The V end lost 7 bases, the J end lost 1 base, and 16 bases lay between the germline ends. Germline V gene sequence: CDR1 MNHEY, CDR2 SVGEGT. This chain's CDR3 is CASTYHQTGNTEAFF. CDR3 nucleotides: TGTGCCAGCACCTACCACCAGACAGGGAACACTGAAGCTTTCTTT.

J is TRBJ2-4 and V is TRBV11-3; the D is unclear. V lost 5 bases and J 0 bases, leaving 11 bases between the germline ends. This CDR3 is 15 amino acids long. Germline V CDR1 and CDR2: SGHNT, YENEEA. DNA of the CDR3: TGTGCCAGCAGCCGTTCCTGGATAGCCAAAAACATTCAGTACTTC. This sequence encodes CASSRSWIAKNIQYF.

This clonotype was seen a handful of times. The chain has TRBV4-1 and TRBJ2-5, with TRBD2 identical over 9 bases. Per the germline V gene, CDR1 is MGHRA and CDR2 is YSYEKL. There are 14 residues in the CDR3. With 4 bases clipped from V and 2 bases from J, the junction kept 2 bases outside the gene matches. In DNA, the CDR3 is TGCGCCAGCAGCCCGACTAGCGGTCAAGAGACCCAGTACTTC. It encodes CASSPTSGQETQYF.

The chain uses TRBV4-1 and TRBJ2-4; D remains unclear. Looked up from germline, CDR1 is MGHRA and CDR2 is YSYEKL. The V end was cut by 4 bases, the J end by 0 bases, with 10 bases between. The CDR3 spans 15 residues. Here the CDR3 reads CASSPAPLAKNIQYF. In nucleotides, the CDR3 is TGCGCCAGCAGCCCGGCCCCACTAGCCAAAAACATTCAGTACTTC.

This clonotype has a handful of counts. V gene TRBV12-3 or TRBV12-4 combines with J gene TRBJ1-1; D ambiguous. The CDR3 consists of 12 residues. V lost 6 bases and J lost 3, with 8 bases in between. The CDR3 region has the DNA TGTGCCAGCAGACCTAGGGACACTGAAGCTTTCTTT. It encodes CASRPRDTEAFF.